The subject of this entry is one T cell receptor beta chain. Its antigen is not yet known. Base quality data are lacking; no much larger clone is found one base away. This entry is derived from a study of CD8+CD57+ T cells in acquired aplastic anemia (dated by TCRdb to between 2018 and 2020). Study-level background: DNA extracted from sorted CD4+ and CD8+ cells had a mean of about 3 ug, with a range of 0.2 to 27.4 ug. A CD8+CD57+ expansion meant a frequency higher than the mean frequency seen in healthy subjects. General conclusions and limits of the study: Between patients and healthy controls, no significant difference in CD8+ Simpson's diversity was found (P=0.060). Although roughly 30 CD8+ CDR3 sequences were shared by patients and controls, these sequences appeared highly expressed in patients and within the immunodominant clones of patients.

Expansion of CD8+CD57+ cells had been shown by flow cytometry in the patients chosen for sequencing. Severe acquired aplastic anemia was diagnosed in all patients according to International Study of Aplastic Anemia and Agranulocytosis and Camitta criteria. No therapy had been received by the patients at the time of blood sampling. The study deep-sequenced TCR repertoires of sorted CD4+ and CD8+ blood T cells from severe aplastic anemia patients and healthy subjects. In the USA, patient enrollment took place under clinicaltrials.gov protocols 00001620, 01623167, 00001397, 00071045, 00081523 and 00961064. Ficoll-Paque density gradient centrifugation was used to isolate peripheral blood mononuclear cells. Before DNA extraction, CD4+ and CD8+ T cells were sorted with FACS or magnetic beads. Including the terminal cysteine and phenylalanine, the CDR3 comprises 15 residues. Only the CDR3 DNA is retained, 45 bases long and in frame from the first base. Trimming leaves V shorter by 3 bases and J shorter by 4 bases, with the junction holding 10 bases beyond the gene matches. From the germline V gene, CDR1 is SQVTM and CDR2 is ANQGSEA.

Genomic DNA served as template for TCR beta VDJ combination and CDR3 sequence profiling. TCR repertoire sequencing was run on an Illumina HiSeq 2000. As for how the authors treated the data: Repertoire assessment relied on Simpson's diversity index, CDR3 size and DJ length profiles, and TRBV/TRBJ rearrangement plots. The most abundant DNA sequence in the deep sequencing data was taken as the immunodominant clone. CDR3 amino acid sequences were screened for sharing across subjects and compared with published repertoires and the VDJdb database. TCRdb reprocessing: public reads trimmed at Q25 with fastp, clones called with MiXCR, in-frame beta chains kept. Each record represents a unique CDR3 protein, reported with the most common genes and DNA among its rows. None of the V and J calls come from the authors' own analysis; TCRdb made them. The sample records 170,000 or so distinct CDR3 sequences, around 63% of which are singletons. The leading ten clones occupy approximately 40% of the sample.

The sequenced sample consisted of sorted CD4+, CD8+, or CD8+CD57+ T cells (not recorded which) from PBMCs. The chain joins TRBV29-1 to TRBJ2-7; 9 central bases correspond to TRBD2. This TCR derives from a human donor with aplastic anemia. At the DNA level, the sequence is TGCAGCGTTGAGAGATTAGCGGGAGAAGCGTACGAGCAGTACTTC. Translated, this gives CSVERLAGEAYEQYF.